Below, one TCR beta chain is given with its context. Its antigen is currently unknown. The data stem from a study of T-cell reconstitution after alpha-beta-depleted transplantation in children. Study outcomes and limitations: T-cell counts and diversity at one year post-transplant came mainly from newly produced T cells. Some patients showed high day-60 TCRbeta diversity, which derived from surviving recipient T cells and thymic progenitors. Reported findings indicate that, about two months after transplant, alpha-beta T cells came from several hundred expanded clones, which were derived from non-depleted graft cells.

The germline V and J ends were trimmed by 1 base and 0 bases, with 9 bases remaining between them. In germline, CDR1 is SGHAT, CDR2 FQNNGV. The CDR3 runs 16 residues. Construction of the TCRbeta library involved unique molecular identifiers. TCRdb reprocessed the PCR reads via MiXCR and lists one record per CDR3 protein. The sample has about 580,000 distinct CDR3 sequences; more than 20% are singletons. This material consisted of PBMCs, mostly from graft donor cells, taken 360 days after TCRalphabeta/CD19-depleted stem cell transplant. This sequence was found in a boy under three years old who had a stem cell transplant for acute myeloid leukemia, so the T cells may come from the graft donor. The chain carries TRBV11-2 and TRBJ2-2; D not certain. The CDR3 region is CASSLVLAPNTGELFF. The CDR3 DNA reads TGTGCCAGCAGCTTAGTTCTGGCCCCGAACACCGGGGAGCTGTTTTTT.